Shown below are 7 T cell receptor beta chains from a single sample sequenced in a study of T cell responses to AZD1222 COVID-19 vaccine (dated by TCRdb to 2020 to 2022). Taken with the paper, the label for time point translates to: baseline before first vaccination. The library was produced with the immunoSEQ multiplex PCR assay. The source is immuneACCESS, and TCRdb retained only in-frame sequences with V and J called. Part of the clones is not carried over; for the studies checked, unresolved V genes explain less than half of this, and the remainder is unexplained. Here the sample has roughly 110,000 clones; more than 70% occur a single time. The ten most abundant clones make up 5.5% to 8.5% of the sample. The material was peripheral blood, obtained on day 0 of AZD1222 vaccination. The receptors come from an adult in good health.

The chain joins TRBV15 to TRBJ2-1, with TRBD2 as a possible D gene (6 bases). This CDR3 contains 12 residues. Germline V lookup: CDR1 LNHNV, CDR2 YYDKDF (reference sequence). Between the trimmed V and J ends, which lost 1 base and 8 bases, there was a span of 6 bases. CDR3 protein: CATSRGGDEQFF. CDR3 DNA: TGTGCCACCAGCAGAGGCGGGGATGAGCAGTTCTTC. The full variable domain, completed using reference TRBV15 and TRBJ2-1, is DAMVIQNPRYQVTQFGKPVTLSCSQTLNHNVMYWYQQKSSQAPKLLFHYYDKDFNNEADTPDNFQSRRPNTSFCFLDIRSPGLGDTAMYLCATSRGGDEQFFGPGTRLTVL.

The rearrangement uses TRBV3-1 (or the pseudogene TRBV3-2) and TRBJ2-5; 8 positions match TRBD2. The germline CDR1 and CDR2 sequences are LGHDT and YNNKEL (reference sequence). The V gene end was trimmed by 1 base and the J gene end by 1 base; junction bases not matched to a gene: 5. The CDR3 totals 16 residues. CDR3 bases: TGTGCCAGCAGCCAAGGCTCTAGCGGGCCCCAAGAGACCCAGTACTTC. Translating it yields CASSQGSSGPQETQYF.

This chain links TRBV19 with TRBJ1-5, with D possibly being TRBD1 (6 bases). Trimming left V 3 bases short and J 1 base short, with 10 bases between. CDR1 is LNHDA, CDR2 SQIVND, per germline (reference sequence). This CDR3 has 15 amino acids. The CDR3 DNA reads as TGTGCCAGTAGTATTTCAGGGGAAAGCAATCAGCCCCAGCATTTT. This gives the protein CASSISGESNQPQHF.

The table lists this clone with a few counts. The chain carries TRBV5-1 and TRBJ2-1; 11 nucleotides agree with TRBD2. Germline CDR1 and CDR2: SGHRS and YFSETQ. V shed 0 bases and J 9 bases; nucleotides not matched to a gene: 5. This CDR3 has 15 amino acids. CDR3 in DNA: TGCGCCAGCAGCTTGGAACTAGCGGGAGTTAGTGAGCAGTTCTTC. Translating it yields CASSLELAGVSEQFF.

The genes are TRBV5-1 and TRBJ1-2; D gene uncertain. The CDR3 covers 12 residues. V lost 0 bases and J 8 bases, leaving 8 bases between the germline ends. Germline V CDR1 and CDR2: SGHRS, YFSETQ. CDR3 bases: TGCGCCAGCAGCTTGGGATTGGGAGGCTACACCTTC. Translated: CASSLGLGGYTF.

This chain connects TRBV28 to TRBJ2-7; 10 nucleotides align to TRBD2. V trimming: 10 bases; J trimming: 3 bases; junction bases outside the gene matches: 12. CDR3 length: 15 amino acids. Germline V gene lookup returns CDR1 MDHEN and CDR2 SYDVKM. CDR3 sequence reads: CATTPPLAGVYEQYF. For the CDR3, the DNA is TGTGCCACCACCCCCCCCCTAGCGGGGGTCTACGAGCAGTACTTC.

The V call is TRBV24-1, the J call TRBJ2-7; D is undetermined. Germline CDR1 KGHDR, CDR2 SFDVKD. The CDR3 length is 13 residues. Trimming cost V 3 bases and J 1 base, with 6 bases left between them. As DNA, the CDR3 is TGTGCCACCAGTGATGTGAGTTCCTACGAGCAGTACTTC. As protein: CATSDVSSYEQYF.